The present entry profiles one TCR beta chain with its context. The antigen remains undetermined. Profiled with immunoSEQ multiplex PCR; TCRdb holds only in-frame clones, not every one. Here the sample spans roughly 70,000 clones, roughly 83% being singletons. The germline V gene has CDR1 MNHNS and CDR2 SASEGT. This CDR3 region has 18 residues. The ends were cut back, 4 bases at V and 0 bases at J, with 22 bases in the middle. This entry is derived from a study of OX40 agonist ivuxolimab in advanced cancers. Findings and caveats of the study: CD8+ T cells averaged more expanded clones than CD4+.

The genes are TRBV6-1 and TRBJ2-7; the D gene is possibly TRBD1 (6 bases). The specimen comprised CD4+ or CD8+ T cells sorted from blood, sampled in a trial of the OX40 agonist ivuxolimab. The receptor was isolated from an adult with an advanced solid tumor such as melanoma, head and neck, liver or kidney cancer. The CDR3 is CASSGARESRDISYEQYF. The CDR3 DNA reads as TGTGCCAGCAGTGGAGCAAGAGAGTCCCGGGACATCTCCTACGAGCAGTACTTC.